This record concerns one T cell receptor beta chain sequence. Individuals drawn from 24 US areas were about 18 to 90 years old. The recovered donors of Cohort 3 showed two negative PCRs, clearance, or symptom resolution. This sample is part of a study of blood T cell repertoires in COVID-19. Study background: The United States, Italy and Spain provided the acute and convalescent COVID-19 samples. Sample material is recorded as cDNA or gDNA derived from T cells, B-cell-depleted T cells, or PBMCs.

Sequenced by immunoSEQ multiplex PCR; TCRdb stores in-frame clones only, minus some. In the table there are 500,000 or so clones, around 87% of which are singletons. This CDR3 spans 15 amino acids. The germline CDR1 and CDR2 sequences are MNHEY and SVGAGI. With 5 bases clipped from V and 6 bases from J, the junction kept 7 bases outside the gene matches. Sequenced input: PBMCs or T cells enriched from blood (not recorded which). V gene TRBV6-5 combines with J gene TRBJ1-6; 7 bases align to TRBD1. The receptor was derived from a woman under 30 who had recovered from COVID-19. In DNA form, the CDR3 reads TGTGCCAGCAGTCGGCTGACAGGGAGTAATTCACCCCTCCACTTT. Protein product: CASSRLTGSNSPLHF.